This note documents a single T cell receptor beta chain sequence. The sample comes from a study of cytomegalovirus exposure and HLA in healthy donors. It was with 60 Vbeta and 13 Jbeta primers that the PCR ran. Repertoires were generated with immunoSEQ multiplex PCR, while TCRdb's copy carries only in-frame clones and drops some. The table includes about 140,000 clones, roughly 75% detected once. CDR1 and CDR2 (germline): LNHDA, SQIVND (reference sequence). The length of the CDR3 is 16 residues. Germline trimming cut 4 bases from V and 7 bases from J; bases unmatched to any gene: 11. The sequence was collected from a man aged 35 to 55 in good health and CMV-seronegative. This sequence joins TRBV19 and TRBJ2-2, with 8 bases identical to TRBD2. Source material: PBMCs. In DNA, the CDR3 is TGTGCCAGTAGTACCCCCCGGGGGGGGCGCGGCGGGGAGCTGTTTTTT. Protein sequence: CASSTPRGGRGGELFF.